The 16 T cell receptor beta chains below were found in one sample sequenced in a study of technical replicates of blood from a few donors. Produced via immunoSEQ multiplex PCR; TCRdb's table is partial and in-frame only. The profile covers more than 65,000 clones, with 90% to 95% appearing a single time and about 0.41% taken by the ten largest. Source material: T cells isolated from PBMCs. Source of these receptors: a human donor in good health.

Notes on this clone: The sample contains more than one DNA sequence encoding this CDR3. The rearrangement joins TRBV6-5 to TRBJ2-1; D is undetermined. The CDR3 has 12 residues. Germline V gene data show CDR1 as MNHEY and CDR2 as SVGAGI. V was pared by 0 bases and J by 7 bases, with 4 bases between. This chain's CDR3 is CASSYSRNEQFF. The CDR3 DNA reads TGTGCCAGCAGTTACTCCAGGAATGAGCAGTTCTTC.

J is TRBJ1-4 and V is TRBV25-1, with TRBD1 matching 7 bases. With 4 bases clipped from V and 4 bases from J, the junction kept 9 bases outside the gene matches. There are 16 residues in the CDR3. Germline CDR1 is MGHDK and CDR2 is SYGVNS. Written as DNA, the CDR3 is TGTGCCAGCAGTGTTGGGGGGACAGTCCATAATGAAAAACTGTTTTTT. Amino acids: CASSVGGTVHNEKLFF.

The chain has TRBV5-1 and TRBJ1-4, with 9 bases lining up with TRBD1. Per the germline V gene, CDR1 is SGHRS and CDR2 is YFSETQ. This CDR3 is built from 15 residues. Trimming cost V 2 bases and J 8 bases; bases outside gene matches: 7. CDR3 in amino acids: CASSLPGQGQEKLFF. The CDR3 bases are TGCGCCAGCAGCTTACCGGGACAGGGTCAGGAAAAACTGTTTTTT.

The chain carries TRBV7-6 and TRBJ2-7, with 7 bases matching TRBD1. CDR1 and CDR2 (germline): SGHVS, FNYEAQ. This CDR3 comprises 15 residues. Trimming took 2 bases from V and 1 from J; bases not matched to a gene: 5. CDR3 nucleotides: TGTGCCAGCAGCTTAAGTCGACAGGGTTCCTACGAGCAGTACTTC. This encodes CASSLSRQGSYEQYF.

This chain links TRBV9 with TRBJ2-6, with D tentatively TRBD1 (6 bases). Germline CDR1 SGDLS, CDR2 YYNGEE. V was cut by 4 bases and J by 6 bases, with 17 bases left in between. CDR3 size: 16 residues. The CDR3 loop is CASSSEAGELANVLTF. The CDR3 DNA is TGTGCCAGCAGCTCAGAAGCAGGGGAATTGGCCAACGTCCTGACTTTC. The full variable domain, its missing parts supplied by reference TRBV9 and TRBJ2-6, is DSGVTQTPKHLITATGQRVTLRCSPRSGDLSVYWYQQSLDQGLQFLIQYYNGEERAKGNILERFSAQQFPDLHSELNLSSLELGDSALYFCASSSEAGELANVLTFGAGSRLTVL.

The chain links TRBV29-1 to TRBJ1-2, with 7 bases matching TRBD1. The trim removed 4 bases at V and 4 bases at J, leaving 9 bases unmatched. The CDR3 runs 14 residues. Germline CDR1 reads SQVTM; CDR2 reads ANQGSEA. This chain's CDR3 is CSVAERGHSYGYTF. Here the CDR3 DNA reads TGCAGCGTTGCGGAGAGGGGGCACAGCTATGGCTACACCTTC.

The genes are TRBV28 and TRBJ2-3, with D uncertain. Trimming pared 7 bases from V and 6 bases from J, leaving 17 bases between. The CDR3 loop spans 14 amino acids. Looked up from germline, CDR1 is MDHEN and CDR2 is SYDVKM. The CDR3 spells CASTRLRSRDTQYF. CDR3 in DNA: TGTGCCAGCACCAGACTCCGATCTCGGGATACGCAGTATTTT.

The V call is TRBV9, the J call TRBJ2-1, with TRBD2 identical over 8 bases. The germline V gene has CDR1 SGDLS and CDR2 YYNGEE. V dropped 4 bases and J dropped 10; count of bases not matched to a gene: 16. The CDR3 extends over 16 amino acids. CDR3 region: CASSTSPGLVPNEQFF. The CDR3 DNA is TGTGCCAGCAGCACCTCACCGGGACTAGTACCCAACGAGCAGTTCTTC.

The chain employs TRBV25-1 and TRBJ1-1; D possibly corresponds to TRBD1 (6 bases). V was trimmed by 3 bases and J by 11 bases, leaving 31 bases between them. This CDR3 contains 18 residues. Germline CDR1 is MGHDK and CDR2 is SYGVNS. The CDR3 region is CASSDPRTRPDRPSGAFF. Here the CDR3 DNA reads TGTGCCAGCAGTGATCCTCGGACCCGACCCGACAGGCCATCTGGGGCTTTCTTT.

The chain links TRBV11-2 to TRBJ2-5; possibly TRBD2 for D (5 bases). Germline V gene lookup returns CDR1 SGHAT and CDR2 FQNNGV. The CDR3 spans 15 residues. The V end lost 6 bases, the J end lost 0 bases, and 14 bases lay between the germline ends. CDR3 sequence (DNA): TGTGCCAGCAGGGAAACGGCGGGTCACCAAGAGACCCAGTACTTC. Translated: CASRETAGHQETQYF.

The V call is TRBV7-7, the J call TRBJ2-1; 8 positions agree with TRBD2. Unmatched junction bases numbered 3, after V lost 5 bases and J lost 0 bases. Looked up from germline, CDR1 is SSHAT and CDR2 is FNYEAQ (reference sequence). The CDR3 extends over 15 amino acids. The CDR3: CASSQSGSSYNEQFF. The CDR3, as DNA: TGTGCCAGCAGCCAGAGCGGGAGCTCCTACAATGAGCAGTTCTTC.

This sequence joins TRBV23-1 and TRBJ2-7, with 9 nucleotides matching TRBD1. TRBV23-1 is sorted into the ORF group, with uncertain function. This CDR3 is 16 amino acids long. Trimming at V came to 0 bases and at J to 3 bases, leaving 6 bases not matched to a gene. CDR3 sequence: CASSQSGTTGGYEQYF. DNA of the CDR3: TGCGCCAGCAGTCAATCGGGGACGACAGGGGGCTACGAGCAGTACTTC.

The chain joins TRBV28 to TRBJ1-5; D is uncertain. V was trimmed by 2 bases and J by 6 bases, leaving 5 bases between them. The CDR3 runs to 12 residues. Per germline, CDR1 MDHEN and CDR2 SYDVKM. In DNA form, the CDR3 reads TGTGCCAGCAGTTTAAGTAGTCAGCCCCAGCATTTT. It encodes CASSLSSQPQHF.

CDR3 sequence reads: CASSIQVETGELFF. CDR3 nucleotides: TGTGCCAGTAGTATACAGGTAGAAACCGGGGAGCTGTTTTTT. The genes are TRBV19 and TRBJ2-2; D remains ambiguous. The CDR3 covers 14 residues. Trimming pared 2 bases from V and 5 bases from J, leaving 9 bases between. The germline V gene encodes CDR1 LNHDA and CDR2 SQIVND (reference sequence).

CDR3 nucleotide sequence: TGTGCCTGGTCCCCAGGCCAAGAGACCCAGTACTTC. Translation gives CAWSPGQETQYF. The chain joins TRBV30 to TRBJ2-5; D not certain. From germline, CDR1 is GTSNPN and CDR2 SVGIG (reference sequence). The CDR3 has 12 amino acids. V gave up 5 bases and J gave up 1 base, with 8 bases separating them.

J is TRBJ2-3 and V is TRBV5-1; D may be TRBD1 (6 bases). V was pared by 4 bases and J by 2 bases, with 11 bases between. From germline, CDR1 is SGHRS and CDR2 YFSETQ. The CDR3 sequence is 14 residues long. The CDR3 DNA reads TGCGCCAGCAGCATAGAGGGGGACACAGATACGCAGTATTTT. This gives the protein CASSIEGDTDTQYF.